This T cell receptor beta chain appears in the sequencing data of a study of T cells expressing NK-cell markers. In the study overall: Sequencing of TCR beta repertoires drew on sorted CD3+CD56+NKG2C+, CD3+CD56+NKG2C- and CD3+CD56-NKG2C+ T cells.

In the case of this clonotype: No antigen is known for it.

Study results and limitations: Whether expanded NKG2C+ T cell clones recognized HCMV stayed uncertain. The CD3+CD56-NKG2C+ fraction of a handful of donors was likewise dominated by these clonotypes.

Libraries used 5'RACE template switching adding universal primer site and UMIs. TCRdb re-called the 5' RACE reads; every CDR3 protein appears as one record, without DNA. The specimen's table records 350,000 to 450,000 distinct CDR3 sequences. Sequencing used blood T cells: a sorted CD56 or NKG2C T cell subset, CD4+ or CD8+ T cells, or bulk PBMC T cells (not recorded which). The receptor was isolated from a man between 18 and 69 years old in good health.

The chain's CDR3 is CASSPRLRGNDYEQYF. The chain joins TRBV18 to TRBJ2-7; TCRdb calls TRBD1, which cannot be checked without DNA. CDR1 and CDR2 (germline): KGHSH, LQKENI. This CDR3 spans 16 amino acids.